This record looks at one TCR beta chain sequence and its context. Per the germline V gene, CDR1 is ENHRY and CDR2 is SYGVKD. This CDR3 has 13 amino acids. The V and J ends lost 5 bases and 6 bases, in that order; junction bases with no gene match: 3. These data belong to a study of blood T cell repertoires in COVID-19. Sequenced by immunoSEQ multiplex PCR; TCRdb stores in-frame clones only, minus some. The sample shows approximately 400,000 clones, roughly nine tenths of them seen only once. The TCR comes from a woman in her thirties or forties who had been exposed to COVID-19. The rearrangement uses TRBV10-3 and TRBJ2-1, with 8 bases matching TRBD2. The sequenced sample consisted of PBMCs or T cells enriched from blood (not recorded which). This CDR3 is CAISSGSGNEQFF. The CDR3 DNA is TGTGCCATCAGTAGCGGGAGTGGCAATGAGCAGTTCTTC.